The rows below give T cell receptor beta chains drawn from one sample of a study of shared T cell receptors in the human thymus. Only in-frame clones appear in the TCRdb table, and some are missing; sequencing was by immunoSEQ multiplex PCR. Among fewer than 700,000 clones listed, 70% to 90% were seen once. This sample was shared with a second study, whose subject was human thymus T cells.

Sequenced: thymocytes. Source of these receptors: a boy younger than two with a congenital heart defect. CDR3s include the opening cysteine and the closing phenylalanine or tryptophan. D genes are given only for firm matches. Where a row states a size, it is once, few, many or the class of an expanded clone; other rows omit it.

J: TRBJ1-1
V: TRBV1
D: NA
size: NA
DNA: TGCACCAGCAGCCAAGGACAGGGAGCTTTCTTT
CDR3: CTSSQGQGAFF

J: TRBJ1-5
V: TRBV7-2
D: NA
size: NA
DNA: TGTGCCAGCAGCCGCCGTGAGACAGGTTATAGCAATCAGCCCCAGCATTTT
CDR3: CASSRRETGYSNQPQHF

J: TRBJ2-7
V: TRBV5-1
D: NA
size: few
DNA: TGCGCCAGCAGCTTGTATGTTCACGAGCAGTACTTC
CDR3: CASSLYVHEQYF

J: TRBJ2-1
V: TRBV27
D: TRBD2
size: NA
DNA: TGTGCCAGCAGTTTACGTGGAACTAGCGGATACGTCTCGGACAATGAGCAGTTCTTC
CDR3: CASSLRGTSGYVSDNEQFF

J: TRBJ2-5
V: TRBV7-2
D: NA
size: NA
DNA: TGTGCCAGCAGCTTGAGGGGGGAGACCCAGTACTTC
CDR3: CASSLRGETQYF

J: TRBJ1-1
V: TRBV10-1
D: NA
size: NA
DNA: TGCGCCAGCAAGGAAGTTCAGGATGTCGCTTTCTTT
CDR3: CASKEVQDVAFF

J: TRBJ2-3
V: TRBV5-1
D: TRBD1
size: NA
DNA: TGCGCCAGCTCCTTTGGACAGGCGTCCACAGATACGCAGTATTTT
CDR3: CASSFGQASTDTQYF

J: TRBJ2-5
V: TRBV7-2
D: NA
size: few
DNA: TGTGCCAGCAGCTTTTCAGCGCACTGGAACCAAGAGACCCAGTACTTC
CDR3: CASSFSAHWNQETQYF

J: TRBJ1-3
V: TRBV28
D: NA
size: few
DNA: TGTGCCAGCAGTTTTGAGGGGGTGTCTGGAAACACCATATATTTT
CDR3: CASSFEGVSGNTIYF

J: TRBJ2-7
V: TRBV25-1
D: NA
size: NA
DNA: TGTGCCAGCAGTGGCGGGGACCTAACCTACGAGCAGTACTTC
CDR3: CASSGGDLTYEQYF

J: TRBJ2-3
V: TRBV10-3
D: TRBD1
size: NA
DNA: TGTGCCATCAGTGAGGTGGACAGGGAGATAGATACGCAGTATTTT
CDR3: CAISEVDREIDTQYF

J: TRBJ2-3
V: TRBV10-3
D: TRBD2
size: NA
DNA: TGTGCCATGACTAGCGGGAGAGCAGATACGCAGTATTTT
CDR3: CAMTSGRADTQYF

J: TRBJ2-7
V: TRBV5-4
D: TRBD2
size: NA
DNA: TGTGCCAGCAGCTTGGCCAGATCAGCGGGGACCTACGAGCAGTACTTC
CDR3: CASSLARSAGTYEQYF

J: TRBJ2-5
V: TRBV5-6
D: TRBD2
size: NA
DNA: TGTGCCAGCAGCCCTGGGACTAGCGGGAGGGACGCCCAAGAGACCCAGTACTTC
CDR3: CASSPGTSGRDAQETQYF

J: TRBJ2-1
V: TRBV5-4
D: TRBD2
size: few
DNA: TGTGCCAGCAGCTTCCGACTAGCGGACACACGTAATGAGCAGTTCTTC
CDR3: CASSFRLADTRNEQFF

J: TRBJ2-2
V: TRBV6-1
D: TRBD2
size: NA
DNA: TGTGCCAGCAGTGAGGGGGTAGTAGCGGGGAACACCGGGGAGCTGTTTTTT
CDR3: CASSEGVVAGNTGELFF

J: TRBJ1-4
V: TRBV25-1
D: NA
size: NA
DNA: TGTGCCAGCAGTGGCGGGGACGGACTGCTTTTT
CDR3: CASSGGDGLLF

J: TRBJ1-5
V: TRBV28
D: NA
size: NA
DNA: TGTGCCAGCAGTACCCCCCGGGGGAGGGGGTCAAAAAATCAGCCCCAGCATTTT
CDR3: CASSTPRGRGSKNQPQHF

J: TRBJ2-2
V: TRBV5-1
D: TRBD1
size: NA
DNA: TGCGCCAGCAGCCTCCGACAGGGTAACACCGGGGAGCTGTTTTTT
CDR3: CASSLRQGNTGELFF

J: TRBJ2-2
V: TRBV14
D: NA
size: NA
DNA: TGTGCCAGCAGCCAAGATCTATCGGGCGGGGAGCTGTTTTTT
CDR3: CASSQDLSGGELFF

J: TRBJ1-1
V: TRBV28
D: TRBD1
size: NA
DNA: TGTGCCAGCAGTCCCCCCAGCCGAGGACAGGGGGCTCTCGAAGGGAACACTGAAGCTTTCTTT
CDR3: CASSPPSRGQGALEGNTEAFF

J: TRBJ2-7
V: TRBV4-2
D: TRBD2
size: NA
DNA: TGTGCCAGCAGCCAAGGCCTGAGGAGCGGGAGGACCCACGAGCAGTACTTC
CDR3: CASSQGLRSGRTHEQYF

J: TRBJ2-5
V: TRBV6-5
D: NA
size: NA
DNA: TGTGCCAGCAGTCACTACATCGCGGGGAGGGAGACCCAGTACTTC
CDR3: CASSHYIAGRETQYF

J: TRBJ2-5
V: TRBV18
D: TRBD2
size: NA
DNA: TGTGCCAGCTCACCACGCACAGGTTGGACTAGGGAAGAGACCCAGTACTTC
CDR3: CASSPRTGWTREETQYF

J: TRBJ2-7
V: TRBV5-1
D: TRBD1
size: NA
DNA: TGCGCCAGCAGCCCCCCCCCTTACCCCACCGGGACAGCTCCCTACGAGCAGTACTTC
CDR3: CASSPPPYPTGTAPYEQYF

J: TRBJ2-1
V: TRBV27
D: NA
size: NA
DNA: TGTGCCAGCAGTTTAGCGACTCCCTACAATGAGCAGTTCTTC
CDR3: CASSLATPYNEQFF

J: TRBJ2-1
V: TRBV4-1
D: TRBD1
size: NA
DNA: TGCGCCAGCAAGCGGACAGGGGAACCCTACAATGAGCAGTTCTTC
CDR3: CASKRTGEPYNEQFF

J: TRBJ2-7
V: TRBV2
D: TRBD1
size: NA
DNA: TGTGCCAGCAGTGAAAGGGACAGGGGCTACGAGCAGTACTTC
CDR3: CASSERDRGYEQYF

J: TRBJ2-3
V: TRBV7-2
D: NA
size: few
DNA: TGTGCCAGCAGCTTACAAGGCCGCGGGGGCACAGATACGCAGTATTTT
CDR3: CASSLQGRGGTDTQYF

J: TRBJ2-3
V: TRBV28
D: NA
size: NA
DNA: TGTGCCAGCGGGGGCCAAGATACGCAGTATTTT
CDR3: CASGGQDTQYF

J: TRBJ2-7
V: TRBV6-6
D: TRBD2
size: NA
DNA: TGTGCCAGCAGCTCGACTAGCGTCTCCTACGAGCAGTACTTC
CDR3: CASSSTSVSYEQYF

J: TRBJ2-3
V: TRBV7-2
D: TRBD2
size: NA
DNA: TGTGCCAGCAGCGCTTACCCTTCACTAGCGGGAGTACGCTCAGATACGCAGTATTTT
CDR3: CASSAYPSLAGVRSDTQYF

J: TRBJ1-2
V: TRBV28
D: TRBD1
size: NA
DNA: TGTGCCAGCACTCCCGGGACAGGGCGGAACTATGGCTACACCTTC
CDR3: CASTPGTGRNYGYTF

J: TRBJ2-1
V: TRBV27
D: TRBD1
size: NA
DNA: TGTGCCAGCAGTTCCCAGGGGGATGGTGAGCAGTTCTTC
CDR3: CASSSQGDGEQFF

J: TRBJ2-3
V: TRBV9
D: TRBD2
size: NA
DNA: TGTGCCAGCAGCGTCGGCGGGGGGAGCACAGATACGCAGTATTTT
CDR3: CASSVGGGSTDTQYF

J: TRBJ2-4
V: TRBV2
D: NA
size: NA
DNA: TGTGCCAGCACCGGCGGAAGGCTAGCCAAAAACATTCAGTACTTC
CDR3: CASTGGRLAKNIQYF

J: TRBJ2-1
V: TRBV11-2
D: TRBD2
size: NA
DNA: TGTGCCAGCAGCCCCCGGACTAGCGGGAGGGCCCTCAATGAGCAGTTCTTC
CDR3: CASSPRTSGRALNEQFF

J: TRBJ2-3
V: TRBV25-1
D: NA
size: NA
DNA: TGTGCCAGCAGTTCCCCTACAGGCCCTTGCACAGATACGCAGTATTTT
CDR3: CASSSPTGPCTDTQYF

J: TRBJ1-4
V: TRBV5-1
D: NA
size: NA
DNA: TGCGCCAGCAGCTTGGGGGAGGTGCCACTTGGTTTCGATGAAAAACTGTTTTTT
CDR3: CASSLGEVPLGFDEKLFF

J: TRBJ2-7
V: TRBV6-5
D: TRBD2
size: NA
DNA: TGTGCCAGCAGCCCCTCCAAGCGGGGCTCCTACGAGCAGTACTTC
CDR3: CASSPSKRGSYEQYF

J: TRBJ2-1
V: TRBV7-9
D: TRBD2
size: NA
DNA: TGTGCCAGCAGGAAAGGCCGGGAGGGACTAGTAGACAATGAGCAGTTCTTC
CDR3: CASRKGREGLVDNEQFF

J: TRBJ2-3
V: TRBV4-3
D: NA
size: NA
DNA: TGCGCCAGCAGCCAAGAACGGCTCAGGGCCTCATATATTCGGAACACAGATACGCAGTATTTT
CDR3: CASSQERLRASYIRNTDTQYF

J: TRBJ2-7
V: TRBV28
D: TRBD2
size: NA
DNA: TGTGCCAGCAGCCCTTGGGTAGCGGGAGCCTACGAGCAGTACTTC
CDR3: CASSPWVAGAYEQYF

J: TRBJ2-3
V: TRBV6-5
D: NA
size: NA
DNA: TGTGCCAGCAGCTCCCGTACCCAGCAGGGAGATACGCAGTATTTT
CDR3: CASSSRTQQGDTQYF

J: TRBJ2-7
V: TRBV29-1
D: NA
size: NA
DNA: TGCAGCGTTGGGTTGCCAGCGGTCTACGAGCAGTACTTC
CDR3: CSVGLPAVYEQYF

J: TRBJ2-4
V: TRBV28
D: NA
size: NA
DNA: TGTGCCAGCGGAGTCCAGGCCAAAAACATTCAGTACTTC
CDR3: CASGVQAKNIQYF

J: TRBJ2-7
V: TRBV5-1
D: NA
size: NA
DNA: TGCGCCAGCAGCCCCGGGGTGAAGTCCTACGAGCAGTACTTC
CDR3: CASSPGVKSYEQYF

J: TRBJ1-5
V: TRBV25-1
D: TRBD1
size: once
DNA: TGTGCCAGCAGTGAAACCGGGACAGATAGCAATCAGCCCCAGCATTTT
CDR3: CASSETGTDSNQPQHF

J: TRBJ2-7
V: TRBV11-3
D: NA
size: few
DNA: TGTGCCAGCAGCTTACAAGTGTTCCCAAGGGGCCCCTTTTACGAGCAGTACTTC
CDR3: CASSLQVFPRGPFYEQYF

J: TRBJ2-7
V: TRBV7-2
D: TRBD1
size: NA
DNA: TGTGCCAGCAGCTTACCAACAGGGGGTAGTGGAGATGAGCAGTACTTC
CDR3: CASSLPTGGSGDEQYF

J: TRBJ1-4
V: TRBV27
D: NA
size: NA
DNA: TGTGCCAGCAGTTTACGGACAGATCTTAATGAAAAACTGTTTTTT
CDR3: CASSLRTDLNEKLFF

J: TRBJ2-7
V: TRBV7-3
D: NA
size: NA
DNA: TGTGCCAGCAGCTTGGGCAGAACCTACGAGCAGTACTTC
CDR3: CASSLGRTYEQYF

J: TRBJ2-3
V: TRBV27
D: TRBD2
size: NA
DNA: TGTGCCAGCAGTCCCTGGACTAGACCAGATACGCAGTATTTT
CDR3: CASSPWTRPDTQYF

J: TRBJ2-1
V: TRBV14
D: NA
size: NA
DNA: TGTGCCAGCAGCCTACATTTCTCCTACAATGAGCAGTTCTTC
CDR3: CASSLHFSYNEQFF

J: TRBJ2-2
V: TRBV19
D: TRBD1
size: once
DNA: TGTGCCAGTAGTGGACAGGGATACACCGGGGAGCTGTTTTTT
CDR3: CASSGQGYTGELFF

J: TRBJ2-2
V: TRBV6-1
D: NA
size: NA
DNA: TGTGCCAGCCCGCACTCCGGGGAGCTGTTTTTT
CDR3: CASPHSGELFF

J: TRBJ2-7
V: TRBV6-4
D: NA
size: NA
DNA: TGTGCCAGCAGTGACCGTTGTGGGAGCGGCGACGAGCAGTACTTC
CDR3: CASSDRCGSGDEQYF

J: TRBJ2-7
V: TRBV6-1
D: NA
size: NA
DNA: TGTGCCACTCTAACAGGTTACTACTCCTACGAGCAGTACTTC
CDR3: CATLTGYYSYEQYF

J: TRBJ2-1
V: TRBV6-4
D: NA
size: NA
DNA: TGTGCCAGCAGTGACACGACCGGGACGGGAGTGTCCAATGAGCAGTTCTTC
CDR3: CASSDTTGTGVSNEQFF

J: TRBJ2-3
V: TRBV6-1
D: TRBD2
size: NA
DNA: TGTGCCAGCAGTGAAAGGAGGACTAGCGGGGAAGATACGCAGTATTTT
CDR3: CASSERRTSGEDTQYF